This T cell receptor beta chain was sequenced for a study of OX40 agonist ivuxolimab in advanced cancers. Study in general: Patients took ivuxolimab, an agonistic anti-OX40 (CD134) antibody. Prior therapy, whether anti-PD-1, anti-PD-L1 or anti-CTLA-4, was allowed, and 35% to 40% had some. Study results and limitations: Low normalized T-cell clonal expansion also characterized some of the nonresponders. At 0.1 to 3.0 mg/kg and by week 6, clonal expansion occurred in CD4+ and CD8+ blood T cells.

Concerning this clone itself: Its antigen is unknown.

The V and J ends lost 4 bases and 6 bases, in that order; junction bases with no gene match: 15. Germline-derived CDR1 and CDR2 are PRHDT and FYEKMQ (reference sequence). This CDR3 spans 18 amino acids. The protocol was immunoSEQ multiplex PCR, while the TCRdb copy is restricted to in-frame clones and leaves out a portion. The data show 65,000 to 90,000 clones, about nine tenths seen once. Specimen: CD4+ or CD8+ T cells sorted from blood, collected in a trial of the OX40 agonist ivuxolimab. V and J are TRBV13 and TRBJ2-3; 11 nucleotides line up with TRBD2. The TCR comes from an adult with an advanced solid tumor such as melanoma, head and neck, liver or kidney cancer. CDR3 DNA: TGTGCCAGCAGCTCCCGACCCGGCAGACTAGCGGGACCGGATACGCAGTATTTT. It encodes CASSSRPGRLAGPDTQYF.